This is a list of T cell receptor beta chains from one sample in a study of blood T cell repertoires in COVID-19. This table comes from immunoSEQ multiplex PCR, and its TCRdb copy is limited to in-frame clones, with some not included. The sample lists 75,000 to 95,000 clones, 87% occurring once. Material: peripheral blood. Source of these receptors: a human donor in a cohort sampled during active COVID-19. CDR3s include the opening cysteine and the closing phenylalanine or tryptophan. Fields, in order: D gene, clone size, V gene, J gene, CDR3 protein, CDR3 DNA. The D gene is left open where the match is weak. Only part of the rows carry a size: once, few, many, or a class if the clone is expanded.

TRBD2	-	TRBV15	TRBJ2-3	CATSRSLAETDTQYF	TGTGCCACCAGCAGAAGTCTAGCGGAGACAGATACGCAGTATTTT
TRBD1	-	TRBV30	TRBJ1-5	CAWANDRDQPQHF	TGTGCCTGGGCTAACGACAGGGATCAGCCCCAGCATTTT
TRBD2	-	TRBV7-9	TRBJ2-7	CASQGLAGGREQYF	TGTGCCAGCCAAGGGCTAGCGGGAGGTAGGGAGCAGTACTTC
-	-	TRBV6-5	TRBJ2-1	CASSYRLSFSYNEQFF	TGTGCCAGCAGTTACCGACTTAGCTTCTCCTACAATGAGCAGTTCTTC
-	-	TRBV28	TRBJ1-1	CASSQPGEDTEAFF	TGTGCCAGCAGCCAGCCGGGGGAGGACACTGAAGCTTTCTTT
-	-	TRBV28	TRBJ1-2	CASSFDSFNYGYTF	TGTGCCAGCAGTTTCGACAGTTTTAACTATGGCTACACCTTC
-	-	TRBV6-5	TRBJ1-1	CASSPYRDTVGAFF	TGTGCCAGCAGTCCGTACCGGGACACGGTTGGGGCTTTCTTT
TRBD1	-	TRBV4-1	TRBJ2-5	CASSQTGSGETQYF	TGCGCCAGCAGCCAGACAGGGAGTGGGGAGACCCAGTACTTC
TRBD1	-	TRBV19	TRBJ2-6	CATCIQGSGANVLTF	TGTGCCACCTGTATACAGGGGTCTGGGGCCAACGTCCTGACTTTC
-	-	TRBV4-1	TRBJ2-1	CASSREGDDYNEQFF	TGCGCCAGCAGCCGGGAGGGGGACGACTACAATGAGCAGTTCTTC
TRBD2	few	TRBV10-1	TRBJ2-1	CASSLGLAKVYYNEQFF	TGCGCCAGCAGCCTAGGACTAGCGAAAGTCTACTACAATGAGCAGTTCTTC
TRBD2	-	TRBV9	TRBJ2-6	CASSVGLAGYSGANVLTF	TGTGCCAGCAGCGTCGGACTAGCGGGGTACTCTGGGGCCAACGTCCTGACTTTC
TRBD1	-	TRBV7-9	TRBJ2-7	CASSPKTGADEQYF	TGTGCCAGCAGCCCGAAGACAGGGGCGGACGAGCAGTACTTC
-	-	TRBV6-5	TRBJ2-3	CASRREGSSTDTQYF	TGTGCCAGCAGGAGGGAAGGGTCTAGCACAGATACGCAGTATTTT
TRBD1	few	TRBV4-1	TRBJ1-1	CASSPYGTGGISTEAFF	TGCGCCAGCAGCCCTTACGGGACAGGGGGCATAAGCACTGAAGCTTTCTTT
-	-	TRBV7-3	TRBJ1-2	CASRKDSSSGYTF	TGTGCCAGCAGAAAGGACAGCAGTAGTGGCTACACCTTC
TRBD1	-	TRBV18	TRBJ1-2	CASSLHRDRDRGYTF	TGTGCCAGCTCCTTACACCGGGACAGGGATCGTGGCTACACCTTC
TRBD2	-	TRBV5-1	TRBJ2-1	CASTAGGPVYNEQFF	TGCGCCAGCACCGCGGGAGGGCCCGTGTACAATGAGCAGTTCTTC
TRBD1	-	TRBV10-3	TRBJ2-7	CAISEPDRGFYEQYF	TGTGCCATCAGTGAGCCGGACAGGGGGTTCTACGAGCAGTACTTC
-	once	TRBV3-1/TRBV3-2	TRBJ1-1	CASSQDTIYTEAFF	TGTGCCAGCAGCCAAGACACAATTTACACTGAAGCTTTCTTT
-	-	TRBV28	TRBJ2-7	CASSLREGQYF	TGTGCCAGCAGTCTCAGGGAAGGGCAGTACTTC
-	-	TRBV6-5	TRBJ2-5	CASTEETQYF	TGTGCCAGCACAGAAGAGACCCAGTACTTC
TRBD2	-	TRBV7-9	TRBJ2-2	CASSPTSGMSGELFF	TGTGCCAGCAGCCCGACTAGCGGGATGTCCGGGGAGCTGTTTTTT
TRBD2	-	TRBV10-2	TRBJ2-7	CASSDRTSGSYEQYF	TGCGCCAGCAGTGATCGGACTAGCGGGAGCTACGAGCAGTACTTC
TRBD2	-	TRBV27	TRBJ2-3	CASSLSAGTGTQYF	TGTGCCAGCAGTTTATCAGCGGGAACTGGTACGCAGTATTTT
-	-	TRBV6-5	TRBJ2-2	CASSYGRRGTGELFF	TGTGCCAGCAGTTACGGCCGTCGCGGCACCGGGGAGCTGTTTTTT
TRBD1	-	TRBV5-1	TRBJ1-5	CASSRTGGSNQPQHF	TGCGCCAGCAGCCGAACAGGGGGCAGCAATCAGCCCCAGCATTTT
-	-	TRBV29-1	TRBJ2-3	CSVEARITGTDTQYF	TGCAGCGTTGAAGCCCGGATAACAGGAACAGATACGCAGTATTTT
-	-	TRBV11-2	TRBJ1-5	CASSPGIRGVSNQPQHF	TGTGCCAGCAGCCCAGGGATTAGGGGTGTCAGCAATCAGCCCCAGCATTTT
TRBD2	-	TRBV5-6	TRBJ2-1	CASSLPAGGTYSSYNEQFF	TGTGCCAGCAGCTTGCCAGCGGGAGGCACCTATAGCTCCTACAATGAGCAGTTCTTC
TRBD1	-	TRBV19	TRBJ2-1	CASKFDRERNEQFF	TGTGCCAGTAAATTCGACAGGGAGAGGAATGAGCAGTTCTTC
TRBD2	-	TRBV14	TRBJ2-3	CASSQDWGGSASDTQYF	TGTGCCAGCAGCCAAGATTGGGGCGGGAGCGCGTCAGATACGCAGTATTTT
TRBD2	-	TRBV10-2	TRBJ2-1	CASSVGRARDEQFF	TGCGCCAGCAGTGTCGGGAGGGCCAGGGATGAGCAGTTCTTC
-	-	TRBV15	TRBJ1-2	CATRGERAGNYGYTF	TGTGCCACCAGGGGGGAGAGAGCGGGTAACTATGGCTACACCTTC
-	-	TRBV5-1	TRBJ2-1	CASSRNQGSYNEQFF	TGCGCCAGCAGCAGAAACCAGGGATCCTACAATGAGCAGTTCTTC
TRBD2	-	TRBV5-1	TRBJ2-1	CASSRTSIVETYNEQFF	TGCGCCAGCAGCCGGACTAGTATAGTCGAGACCTACAATGAGCAGTTCTTC
TRBD1	-	TRBV6-5	TRBJ2-3	CASSPGGRFTDTQYF	TGTGCCAGCAGCCCAGGGGGCAGGTTCACAGATACGCAGTATTTT
-	-	TRBV10-1	TRBJ2-3	CASSESAAADTQYF	TGCGCCAGCAGTGAGTCAGCGGCGGCGGATACGCAGTATTTT
-	few	TRBV5-4	TRBJ2-7	CASSPAGLGTYEQYF	TGTGCCAGCAGCCCCGCGGGCCTAGGGACCTACGAGCAGTACTTC
-	-	TRBV28	TRBJ1-3	CASSGDSSGNTIYF	TGTGCCAGCAGTGGTGACAGCTCTGGAAACACCATATATTTT
-	-	TRBV9	TRBJ1-1	CASSVENIMNTEAFF	TGTGCCAGCAGCGTAGAGAACATTATGAACACTGAAGCTTTCTTT
TRBD1	-	TRBV23-1	TRBJ1-5	CASSHRGQPQHF	TGCGCCAGCAGCCACAGGGGTCAGCCCCAGCATTTT
-	once	TRBV5-8	TRBJ1-1	CTSTRTSEAFF	TGTACCAGCACGCGAACGTCTGAAGCTTTCTTT
-	-	TRBV11-2	TRBJ1-4	CASSSRNGGNEKLFF	TGTGCCAGCAGTTCTCGTAACGGAGGGAATGAAAAACTGTTTTTT
-	-	TRBV5-1	TRBJ1-3	CASSLAGAQSASGNTIYF	TGCGCCAGCAGCTTGGCAGGGGCCCAATCGGCCTCTGGAAACACCATATATTTT
-	once	TRBV30	TRBJ1-5	CAWGLPNQPQHF	TGTGCCTGGGGACTGCCTAATCAGCCCCAGCATTTT
TRBD1	-	TRBV5-1	TRBJ1-1	CASSLGQGLHMNTEAFF	TGCGCCAGCAGCCTTGGACAGGGGCTCCACATGAACACTGAAGCTTTCTTT
TRBD1	few	TRBV12-3/TRBV12-4	TRBJ1-2	CASSSSGQGGYTF	TGTGCCAGCAGTTCCTCGGGACAGGGTGGCTACACCTTC
TRBD2	-	TRBV5-5	TRBJ2-1	CASSPTSGRRDEQFF	TGTGCCAGCAGCCCCACTAGCGGGAGGCGGGATGAGCAGTTCTTC
-	-	TRBV11-2	TRBJ2-2	CASSLDRGRVFTGELFF	TGTGCCAGCAGCTTAGATCGCGGGCGAGTGTTCACCGGGGAGCTGTTTTTT